Included here is one TCR beta chain sequence, with context. The data are from a study of OX40 agonist ivuxolimab in advanced cancers. Trimming pared 2 bases from V and 2 bases from J, leaving 14 bases between. This CDR3 spans 16 amino acids. Germline V gives CDR1 SGHAT, CDR2 FQNNGV. Repertoires were generated with immunoSEQ multiplex PCR, while TCRdb's copy carries only in-frame clones and drops some. The data show fewer than 95,000 clones, with about 87% seen just once and over 7% held by the top ten. The sample consisted of CD4+ or CD8+ T cells sorted from blood, taken in a trial of the OX40 agonist ivuxolimab. The V call is TRBV11-2, the J call TRBJ2-3; D is unresolved. The clonotype was recovered from an adult with an advanced solid tumor such as melanoma, head and neck, liver or kidney cancer. The CDR3 DNA is TGTGCCAGCAGCTTACTCCCCAAGGGAAACACAGATACGCAGTATTTT. This codes for CASSLLPKGNTDTQYF. Looking up the rest from reference TRBV11-2 and TRBJ2-3 gives the full variable domain: EAGVAQSPRYKIIEKRQSVAFWCNPISGHATLYWYQQILGQGPKLLIQFQNNGVVDDSQLPKDRFSAERLKGVDSTLKIQPAKLEDSAVYLCASSLLPKGNTDTQYFGPGTRLTVL.